The clone carrying this TCR beta chain was observed a handful of times. Its antigen is not identified. Documented time point: patch test 2, 6 weeks after DPC sensitization. Documented treatment: therapeutic diphenylcyclopropenone sensitization with weekly scalp DPC. TCRdb called the RACE reads again in MiXCR, with one record for every CDR3 protein. The table records about 94,000 distinct CDR3 sequences, 7.5% to 10% of them present only once. The entry originates in a study of human T cells and chemical hapten exposure. CDR3 length: 14 amino acids. The germline V gene has CDR1 GTSNPN and CDR2 SVGIG (reference sequence). Losses at the gene ends were 3 bases for V and 2 bases for J; bases not matched to a gene: 6. Notes on the study in general: Higher patch test scores went with higher counts of PT1 expanded TCRs.

This specimen consisted of whole blood, obtained in connection with sensitization to the hapten diphenylcyclopropenone (DPC). The rearrangement uses TRBV30 and TRBJ1-2, with 7 bases identical to TRBD1. This clonotype originated in a woman between 40 and 55 years old with alopecia areata. Some clones in this sample may be carry-over from other donors' samples. The CDR3 loop reads CAWRSGQSNYGYTF. The CDR3 region has the DNA TGTGCCTGGAGGTCGGGACAGTCAAACTATGGCTACACCTTC.